Here is one T cell receptor beta chain with its context. This clone appeared once. The clone's antigen remains unknown. The record has no base qualities; no much larger clone is one base away. Donors formed part of the validation cohort, which comprised fewer than 150 subjects and was distinct from the first cohort of 670 or so subjects. The sample belongs to a study of cytomegalovirus exposure and HLA in healthy donors (dated by TCRdb to the late 2010s). Looking at the study overall: A later analysis indicated that the roughly 130 validation repertoires were generated on the platform also employed for the approximately 690 repertoires of the first cohort. The aim of the study was to test whether cataloging public T cell receptors could identify signatures of past pathogen exposure. In addition to the first cohort of around 670 subjects, a separate validation cohort of around 110 different subjects was used. High-throughput TCR immunosequencing, statistical association of individual TCRs with disease status, and machine learning were combined to predict cytomegalovirus infection status.

General conclusions and limits of the study: The authors suggested that the approach could potentially be generalized to other disease states and immunological phenotypes. A total of 150 to 200 TCR beta chains were listed by the study as associated with cytomegalovirus. In vitro tests confirmed that a few of the cytomegalovirus-associated TCR beta chains recognize cytomegalovirus antigens. Subsequent analysis determined that TCRs grouped into clusters in the first cohort also showed a tendency toward co-occurrence across the roughly 120 validation repertoires, and 94% of cluster scores exceeded 0. A later analysis had no HLA typing for the validation cohort, so co-occurrence there was scored across all 130 or so repertoires. While some public TCRs were present in many individuals, most TCR sequences turned up only very rarely across donors. The classifier was reported to diagnose cytomegalovirus status with high specificity and sensitivity in both the original cohort and the validation cohort.

The CDR3 goes from the cysteine to the phenylalanine over 15 residues. The entry retains the CDR3 DNA only, 45 bases that are in frame from base 1. Ends trimmed: V by 6 bases, J by 10 bases; bases unmatched to a gene: 16. The CDR1 and CDR2 encoded by the germline V gene are SQVTM and ANQGSEA. The method behind the library was the immunoSEQ multiplex PCR assay. In the original analysis: A statistical classification framework was built to diagnose cytomegalovirus status from the catalog of TCR beta chain sequences. TCRdb obtained this table from immuneACCESS and retained in-frame rearrangements with V and J assigned. These tables miss some clones; where compared with another copy, unresolved V genes account for less than half of the shortfall, and the remainder is unexplained. Clone size and V and J calls were adopted from that table, with D and trimming inferred from the DNA. The sample table contains 200,000 to 300,000 clones; only one count was recorded for more than 75% of them. The ten largest clones take up roughly 1.2% of the sample.

The TCR originated in a woman aged 25 to 39 in good health and CMV-seropositive. This chain is built from TRBV29-1 and TRBJ2-1; TRBD1 fits 9 bases in the junction. The sequenced material came from PBMCs. The DNA reads as follows: TGCAGCGTATCTACCGGGACAGGGTCGGTGAACGAGCAGTTCTTC. Its protein is CSVSTGTGSVNEQFF.